These 9 T cell receptor beta chains originate from one sample sequenced in a study of CD8 T cells in ankylosing spondylitis (dated by TCRdb to about 2017). The library came from 5' RACE. Sequenced on an Illumina HiSeq 2500. TCRdb reworked the public reads: Q25 trimming with fastp, MiXCR clone assembly, productive beta chains retained. Rows with a matching CDR3 protein are joined into one entry that keeps the most common DNA and genes. The sample table records tens of thousands of distinct CDR3 sequences; over 5.5% of these occur just once. In total, the top ten clones hold approximately 12% of the sample. Sequenced sample: blood, either unsorted or a sorted T cell fraction (not recorded which). All receptors derive from a male donor with ankylosing spondylitis or in good health (not recorded which).

This clonotype appeared many times. As DNA, the CDR3 is TGTGCCAGCAGCCCCCTTCTTACAGAGAACACTGAAGCTTTCTTT. Amino acids: CASSPLLTENTEAFF. The V gene is TRBV14, the J gene TRBJ1-1, with D uncertain. With 4 bases removed from V and 1 base from J, the gap between germline ends came to 13 bases. CDR1 and CDR2 from the germline V gene are SGHDN and FVKESK. This CDR3 contains 15 residues.

This clonotype came up many times. The DNA for the CDR3 is TGTGCCTGGAGGAGGGCGGCAGATACGCAGTATTTT. Protein sequence: CAWRRAADTQYF. The chain links TRBV30 to TRBJ2-3; D may be TRBD2 (5 bases). CDR1 is GTSNPN, CDR2 SVGIG, per germline (reference sequence). CDR3 size: 12 residues. The V end lost 3 bases, the J end lost 4 bases, and 8 bases lay between the germline ends. Filled out from reference TRBV30 and TRBJ2-3, the complete variable domain reads SQTIHQWPATLVQPVGSPLSLECTVEGTSNPNLYWYRQAAGRGLQLLFYSVGIGQISSEVPQNLSASRPQDRQFILSSKKLLLSDSGFYLCAWRRAADTQYFGPGTRLTVL.

This clonotype was observed many times. The chain links TRBV5-4 to TRBJ2-4; no reliable D call. Trimming removed 0 bases from V and 0 bases from J, with 16 bases in between. Germline CDR1 and CDR2: SGHNT and YYREEE (reference sequence). The CDR3 runs to 18 residues. Written as DNA, the CDR3 is TGTGCCAGCAGCTTGGACCCGGCCTTTAGTCTAGCCAAAAACATTCAGTACTTC. As protein: CASSLDPAFSLAKNIQYF.

This clonotype has ten or more counts. A junction boundary mismatches the germline segment, possibly from a read error. The chain has TRBV7-7 and TRBJ2-1; possibly TRBD1 or TRBD2 for D (6 bases each). This CDR3 has 13 residues. Germline assignment: CDR1 SSHAT and CDR2 FNYEAQ (reference sequence). The CDR3 DNA reads as TGTGCTAGCAGCCCCGGGGGCCACAATGAGCAGTTCTTC. Residues: CASSPGGHNEQFF.

This clonotype was observed many times. The chain combines TRBV2 with TRBJ1-4; D is unresolved. Germline V gene sequence: CDR1 SNHLY, CDR2 FYNNEI. Deletions cut 11 bases from V and 4 bases from J, with 14 bases between. The CDR3 consists of 13 residues. This CDR3 reads CAGRRRFNEKLFF. As DNA, the CDR3 is TGTGCCGGACGGCGGAGGTTTAATGAAAAACTGTTTTTT.

This clonotype was found many times. The chain recombines TRBV18 with TRBJ2-3; TRBD1 is a possible D gene (5 bases). CDR3 length equals 14 residues. Between the trimmed V and J ends, which lost 5 bases and 1 base, there was a span of 10 bases. Germline V CDR1 and CDR2: KGHSH, LQKENI. In DNA form, the CDR3 reads TGTGCCAGCTCAAGCGAGACAGGCACAGATACGCAGTATTTT. Its translation is CASSSETGTDTQYF.

Ten or more counts support this clonotype. The genes are TRBV5-1 and TRBJ2-2; D is unresolved. The CDR3 extends over 13 amino acids. V lost 4 bases and J 3 bases, leaving 7 bases between the germline ends. Germline values: CDR1 SGHRS, CDR2 YFSETQ. The CDR3 is CASSQSDTGELFF. The DNA for the CDR3 is TGCGCCAGCAGCCAATCGGACACCGGGGAGCTGTTTTTT.

This clonotype was detected ten times or more. This chain links TRBV15 with TRBJ1-2, with TRBD1 identical over 9 bases. V was clipped by 1 base and J by 5 bases; unmatched bases: 2. In germline, CDR1 is LNHNV, CDR2 YYDKDF (reference sequence). The CDR3 covers 14 residues. The CDR3 sequence: CATSRGDRDYGYTF. CDR3 nucleotide sequence: TGTGCCACCAGCAGAGGGGACAGGGATTATGGCTACACCTTC.

Of note for this clonotype: Being one base from a much bigger clone, this may be a read error. J is TRBJ2-7 and V is TRBV20-1, with D uncertain. The CDR3 is made up of 11 amino acids. Germline V gene lookup returns CDR1 DFQATT and CDR2 SNEGSKA (reference sequence). DNA of the CDR3: TGCAGTGCTAGAGGGGTAATCGAGCGGTACTTC. As protein: CSARGVIERYF.